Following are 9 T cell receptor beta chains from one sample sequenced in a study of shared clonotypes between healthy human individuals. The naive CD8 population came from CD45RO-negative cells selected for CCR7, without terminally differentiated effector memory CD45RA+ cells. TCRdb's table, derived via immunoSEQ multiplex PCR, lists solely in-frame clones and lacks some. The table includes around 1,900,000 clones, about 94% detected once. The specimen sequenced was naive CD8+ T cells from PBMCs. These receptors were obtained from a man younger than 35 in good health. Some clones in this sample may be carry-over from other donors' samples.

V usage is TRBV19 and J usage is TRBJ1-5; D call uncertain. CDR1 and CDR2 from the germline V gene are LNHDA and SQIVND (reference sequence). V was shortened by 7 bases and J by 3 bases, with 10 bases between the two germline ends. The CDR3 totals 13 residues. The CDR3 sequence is CASNVGDNQPQHF. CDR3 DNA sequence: TGTGCCAGTAACGTCGGGGACAATCAGCCCCAGCATTTT.

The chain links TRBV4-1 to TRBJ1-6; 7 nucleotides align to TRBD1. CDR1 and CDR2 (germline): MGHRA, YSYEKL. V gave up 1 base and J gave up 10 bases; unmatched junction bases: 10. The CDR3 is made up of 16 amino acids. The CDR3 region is CASSQVSDRVGSPLHF. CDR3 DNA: TGCGCCAGCAGCCAAGTCTCAGACAGGGTTGGCTCACCCCTCCACTTT.

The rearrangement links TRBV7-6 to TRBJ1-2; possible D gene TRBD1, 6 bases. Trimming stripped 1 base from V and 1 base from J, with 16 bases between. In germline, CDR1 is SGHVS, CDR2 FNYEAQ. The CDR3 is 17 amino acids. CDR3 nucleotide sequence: TGTGCCAGCAGCTTAGGTGTCGGACAGCGAGATAACTATGGCTACACCTTC. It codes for CASSLGVGQRDNYGYTF.

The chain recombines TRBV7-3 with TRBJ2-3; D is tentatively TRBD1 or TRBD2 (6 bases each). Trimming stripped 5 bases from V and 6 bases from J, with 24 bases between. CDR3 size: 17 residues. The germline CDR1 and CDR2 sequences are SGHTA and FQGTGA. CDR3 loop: CASSEDRFNGGGDTQYF. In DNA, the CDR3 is TGTGCCAGCAGCGAAGACAGGTTTAACGGTGGAGGGGATACGCAGTATTTT.

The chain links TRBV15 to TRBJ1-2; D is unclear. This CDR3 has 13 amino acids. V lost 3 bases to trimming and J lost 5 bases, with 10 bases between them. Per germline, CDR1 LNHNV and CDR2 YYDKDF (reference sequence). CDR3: CATSSVYGYGYTF. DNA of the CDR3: TGTGCCACCAGCAGTGTATATGGGTATGGCTACACCTTC.

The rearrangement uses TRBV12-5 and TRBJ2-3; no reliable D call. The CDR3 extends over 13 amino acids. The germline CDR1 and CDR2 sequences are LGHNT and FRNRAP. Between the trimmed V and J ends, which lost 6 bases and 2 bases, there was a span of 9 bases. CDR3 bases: TGTGCTAGTGGCGACTCCTTCACAGATACGCAGTATTTT. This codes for CASGDSFTDTQYF.

DNA for the CDR3: TGTGCCAGCAAGGAATTGGGGACAGGGGGCGACGTGCAGTACTTC. Amino acid sequence: CASKELGTGGDVQYF. The chain couples TRBV11-2 to TRBJ2-7; TRBD1 aligns across 12 bases. Germline V CDR1 and CDR2: SGHAT, FQNNGV. The CDR3 covers 15 residues. After removal of 7 bases from V and 9 bases from J, the junction contained 13 bases not matched to a gene.

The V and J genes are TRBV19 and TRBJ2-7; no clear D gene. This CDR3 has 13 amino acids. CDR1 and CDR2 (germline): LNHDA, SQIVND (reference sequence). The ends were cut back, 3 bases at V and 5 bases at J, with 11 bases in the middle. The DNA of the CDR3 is TGTGCCAGTAGTATCTCCCCCTGGAACGAGCAGTACTTC. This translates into CASSISPWNEQYF. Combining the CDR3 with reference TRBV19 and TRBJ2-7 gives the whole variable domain DGGITQSPKYLFRKEGQNVTLSCEQNLNHDAMYWYRQDPGQGLRLIYYSQIVNDFQKGDIAEGYSVSREKKESFPLTVTSAQKNPTAFYLCASSISPWNEQYFGPGTRLTVT.

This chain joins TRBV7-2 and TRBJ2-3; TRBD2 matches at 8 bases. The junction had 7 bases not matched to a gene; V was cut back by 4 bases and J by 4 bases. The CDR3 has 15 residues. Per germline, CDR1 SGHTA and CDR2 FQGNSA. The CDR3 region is CASSSISGKADTQYF. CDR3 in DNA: TGTGCCAGCAGCTCCATTAGCGGGAAGGCAGATACGCAGTATTTT.